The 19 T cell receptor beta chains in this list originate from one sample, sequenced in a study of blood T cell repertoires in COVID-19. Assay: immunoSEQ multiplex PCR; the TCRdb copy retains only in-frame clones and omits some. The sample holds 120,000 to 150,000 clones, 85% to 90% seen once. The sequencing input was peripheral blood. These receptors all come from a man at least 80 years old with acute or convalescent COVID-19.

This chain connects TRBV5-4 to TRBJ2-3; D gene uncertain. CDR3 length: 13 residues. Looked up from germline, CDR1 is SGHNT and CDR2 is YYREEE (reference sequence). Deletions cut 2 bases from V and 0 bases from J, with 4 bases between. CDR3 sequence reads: CASSLRSTDTQYF. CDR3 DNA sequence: TGTGCCAGCAGCTTACGGAGCACAGATACGCAGTATTTT.

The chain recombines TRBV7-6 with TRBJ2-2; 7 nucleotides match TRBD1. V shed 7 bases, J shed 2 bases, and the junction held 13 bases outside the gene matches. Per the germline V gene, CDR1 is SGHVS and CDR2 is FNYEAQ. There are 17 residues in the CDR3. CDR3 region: CASTSLTGLSNTGELFF. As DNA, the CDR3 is TGTGCCAGCACTTCCCTGACAGGGCTATCAAACACCGGGGAGCTGTTTTTT.

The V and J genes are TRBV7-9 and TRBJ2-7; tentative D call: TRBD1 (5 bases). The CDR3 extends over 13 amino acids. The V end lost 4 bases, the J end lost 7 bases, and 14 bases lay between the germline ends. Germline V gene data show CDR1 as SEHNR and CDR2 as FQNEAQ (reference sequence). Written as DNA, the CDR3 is TGTGCCAGCAGCTCAAGCTGGGCAGGGGAGCAGTACTTC. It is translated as CASSSSWAGEQYF.

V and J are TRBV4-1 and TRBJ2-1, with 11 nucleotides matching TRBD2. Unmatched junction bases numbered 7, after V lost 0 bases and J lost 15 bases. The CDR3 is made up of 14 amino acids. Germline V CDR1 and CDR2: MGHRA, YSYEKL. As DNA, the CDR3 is TGCGCCAGCAGCCAAGATCTGACTAGCGGGGTAGCGTTCTTC. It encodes CASSQDLTSGVAFF.

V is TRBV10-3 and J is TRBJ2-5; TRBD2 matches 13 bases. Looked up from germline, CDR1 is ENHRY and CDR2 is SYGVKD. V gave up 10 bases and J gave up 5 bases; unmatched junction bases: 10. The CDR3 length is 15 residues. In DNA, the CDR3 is TGTGCCACAATAGGGACTAGCGGGATAGGGGAGACCCAGTACTTC. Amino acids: CATIGTSGIGETQYF.

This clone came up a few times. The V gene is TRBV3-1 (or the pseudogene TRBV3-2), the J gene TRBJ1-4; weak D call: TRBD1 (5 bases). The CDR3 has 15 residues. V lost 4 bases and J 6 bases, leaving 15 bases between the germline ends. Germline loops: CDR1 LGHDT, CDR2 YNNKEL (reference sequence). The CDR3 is CASSRQGLWDEKLFF. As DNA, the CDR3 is TGTGCCAGCAGCCGGCAGGGACTCTGGGATGAAAAACTGTTTTTT.

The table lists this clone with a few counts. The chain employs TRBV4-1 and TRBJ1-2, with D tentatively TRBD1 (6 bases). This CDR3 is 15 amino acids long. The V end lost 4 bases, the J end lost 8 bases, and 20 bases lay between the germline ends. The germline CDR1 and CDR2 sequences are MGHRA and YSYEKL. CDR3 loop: CASSRVLDRTLGYTF. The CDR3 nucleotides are TGCGCCAGCAGCCGGGTTCTGGACAGAACCCTAGGCTACACCTTC.

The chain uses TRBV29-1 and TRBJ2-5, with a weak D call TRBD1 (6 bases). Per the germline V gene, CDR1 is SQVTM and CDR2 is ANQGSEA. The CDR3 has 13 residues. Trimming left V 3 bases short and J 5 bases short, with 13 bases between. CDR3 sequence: CSVDSAGVETQYF. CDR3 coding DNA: TGCAGCGTTGATAGCGCAGGGGTGGAGACCCAGTACTTC.

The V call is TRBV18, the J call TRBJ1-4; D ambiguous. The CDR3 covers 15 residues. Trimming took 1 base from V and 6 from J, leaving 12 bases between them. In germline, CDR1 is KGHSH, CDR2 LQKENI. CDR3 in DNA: TGTGCCAGCTCACCACTATCAGCCGGGGATGAAAAACTGTTTTTT. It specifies CASSPLSAGDEKLFF.

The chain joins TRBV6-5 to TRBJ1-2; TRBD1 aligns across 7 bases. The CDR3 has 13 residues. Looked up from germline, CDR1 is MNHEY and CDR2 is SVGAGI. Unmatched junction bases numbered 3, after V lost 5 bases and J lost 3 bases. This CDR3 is CASSTGVDYGYTF. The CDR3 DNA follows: TGTGCCAGCAGTACAGGGGTTGACTATGGCTACACCTTC.

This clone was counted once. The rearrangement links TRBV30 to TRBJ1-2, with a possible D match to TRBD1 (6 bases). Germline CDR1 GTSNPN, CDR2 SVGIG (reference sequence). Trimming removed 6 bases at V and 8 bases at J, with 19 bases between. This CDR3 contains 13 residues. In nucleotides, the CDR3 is TGTGCCTGCGGGGACACTGCCAGCGGAGGCTACACCTTC. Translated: CACGDTASGGYTF.

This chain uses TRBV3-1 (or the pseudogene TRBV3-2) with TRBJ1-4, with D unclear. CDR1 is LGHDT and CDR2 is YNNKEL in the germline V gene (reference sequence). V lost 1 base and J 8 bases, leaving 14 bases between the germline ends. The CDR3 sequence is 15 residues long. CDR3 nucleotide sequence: TGTGCCAGCAGCCAAGGTGTGTTGGGAGGAGAAAAACTGTTTTTT. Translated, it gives CASSQGVLGGEKLFF.

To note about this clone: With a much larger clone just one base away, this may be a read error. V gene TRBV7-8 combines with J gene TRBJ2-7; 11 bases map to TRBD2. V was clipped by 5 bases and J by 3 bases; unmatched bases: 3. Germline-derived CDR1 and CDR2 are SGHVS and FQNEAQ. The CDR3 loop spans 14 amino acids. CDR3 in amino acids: CASSPGLAVYEQYF. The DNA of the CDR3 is TGTGCCAGCAGCCCGGGACTAGCGGTCTACGAGCAGTACTTC.

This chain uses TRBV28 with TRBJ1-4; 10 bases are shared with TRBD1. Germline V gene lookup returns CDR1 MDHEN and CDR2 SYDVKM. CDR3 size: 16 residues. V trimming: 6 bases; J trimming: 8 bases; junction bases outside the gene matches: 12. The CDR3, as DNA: TGTGCCAGCAGCCCCCCTCGACAGGGGGCGGAAGAAAAACTGTTTTTT. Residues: CASSPPRQGAEEKLFF.

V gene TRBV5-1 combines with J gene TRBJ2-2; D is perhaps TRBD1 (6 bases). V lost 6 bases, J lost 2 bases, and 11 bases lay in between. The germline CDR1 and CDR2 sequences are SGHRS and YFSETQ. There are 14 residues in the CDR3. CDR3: CASKRQENTGELFF. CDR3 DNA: TGCGCCAGCAAGAGACAGGAAAACACCGGGGAGCTGTTTTTT.

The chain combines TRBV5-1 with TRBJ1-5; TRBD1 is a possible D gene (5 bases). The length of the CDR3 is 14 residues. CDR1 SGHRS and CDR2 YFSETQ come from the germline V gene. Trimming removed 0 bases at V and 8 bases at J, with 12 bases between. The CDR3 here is CASSLDVGLEPQHF. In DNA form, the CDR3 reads TGCGCCAGCAGCTTGGACGTGGGGCTGGAGCCCCAGCATTTT.

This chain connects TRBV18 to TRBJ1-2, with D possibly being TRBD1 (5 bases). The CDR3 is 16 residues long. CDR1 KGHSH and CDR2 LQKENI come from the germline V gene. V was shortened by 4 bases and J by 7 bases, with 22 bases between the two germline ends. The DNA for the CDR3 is TGTGCCAGCTCACAACAACTTACAGGCCCGGGGGGTGGCTACACCTTC. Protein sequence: CASSQQLTGPGGGYTF.

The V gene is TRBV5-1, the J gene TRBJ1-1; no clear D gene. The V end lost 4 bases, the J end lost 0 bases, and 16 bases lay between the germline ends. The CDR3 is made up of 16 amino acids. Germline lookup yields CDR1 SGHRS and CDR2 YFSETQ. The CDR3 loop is CASSAGVGFMNTEAFF. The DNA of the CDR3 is TGCGCCAGCAGCGCTGGCGTCGGGTTTATGAACACTGAAGCTTTCTTT.

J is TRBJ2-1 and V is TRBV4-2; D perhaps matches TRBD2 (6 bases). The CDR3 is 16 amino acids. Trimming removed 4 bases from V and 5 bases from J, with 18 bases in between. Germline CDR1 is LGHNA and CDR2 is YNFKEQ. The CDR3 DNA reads TGTGCCAGCAGCCTCATGACCGGGACTTCTAACAATGAGCAGTTCTTC. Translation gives CASSLMTGTSNNEQFF.